The 26 T cell receptor beta chains below come from one sample, sequenced in a study of technical replicates of blood from a few donors. TCRdb keeps only in-frame clones here, not all; method: immunoSEQ multiplex PCR. Here the sample spans 65,000 to 90,000 clones, 65% to 90% being singletons. The sequenced sample consisted of PBMCs. These receptors came from a human donor in good health. Some clones in this sample may be carry-over from other donors' samples.

This sequence joins TRBV25-1 and TRBJ2-5; D call uncertain. The germline CDR1 and CDR2 sequences are MGHDK and SYGVNS. This CDR3 is built from 14 residues. V was clipped by 2 bases and J by 2 bases, with 9 bases between them. The CDR3: CASSEGRAQETQYF. The CDR3 region has the DNA TGTGCCAGCAGTGAAGGTCGAGCTCAAGAGACCCAGTACTTC.

The rearrangement links TRBV19 to TRBJ2-2; 16 bases map to TRBD2. The CDR3 runs 16 residues. V was pared by 9 bases and J by 3 bases, with 4 bases of the junction left unmatched. Looked up from germline, CDR1 is LNHDA and CDR2 is SQIVND (reference sequence). This CDR3 reads CARGLAGGLDTGELFF. CDR3 nucleotide sequence: TGTGCCAGGGGACTAGCGGGGGGGCTGGACACCGGGGAGCTGTTTTTT.

This rearrangement joins TRBV11-2 to TRBJ1-3, with D possibly being TRBD1 (5 bases). Germline V CDR1 and CDR2: SGHAT, FQNNGV. The CDR3 covers 17 residues. V lost 5 bases and J lost 5, with 22 bases in between. The CDR3 reads CASSPVAAGKFRNTIYF. The CDR3 DNA reads TGTGCCAGCAGCCCAGTAGCGGCAGGGAAGTTTCGAAACACCATATATTTT.

This chain joins TRBV7-6 and TRBJ1-5; 7 nucleotides agree with TRBD1. V shed 1 base, J shed 4 bases, and the junction held 4 bases outside the gene matches. The CDR3 is 15 residues long. From germline, CDR1 is SGHVS and CDR2 FNYEAQ. The CDR3 DNA reads TGTGCCAGCAGCTTAGTACCAGGGGGTAATCAGCCCCAGCATTTT. It encodes CASSLVPGGNQPQHF.

Comments on this clone: The identical CDR3 is also encoded by other nucleotide sequences in the sample. The chain recombines TRBV7-2 with TRBJ2-7; 11 bases align to TRBD2. Per germline, CDR1 SGHTA and CDR2 FQGNSA. V lost 6 bases to trimming and J lost 2 bases; unmatched junction nucleotides: 6. The CDR3 is 15 residues long. CDR3 residues: CASRPTSGGTYEQYF. CDR3 nucleotides: TGTGCCAGCAGACCTACTAGCGGGGGAACCTACGAGCAGTACTTC.

This chain joins TRBV15 and TRBJ2-6; D perhaps matches TRBD2 (6 bases). Trimming removed 2 bases at V and 0 bases at J, with 14 bases between. Per the germline V gene, CDR1 is LNHNV and CDR2 is YYDKDF (reference sequence). The length of the CDR3 is 18 residues. The CDR3 protein is CATSRRAGIISGANVLTF. The CDR3, as DNA: TGTGCCACCAGCAGACGGGCGGGGATAATCTCTGGGGCCAACGTCCTGACTTTC.

The chain carries TRBV5-1 and TRBJ1-1, with D perhaps TRBD1 (6 bases). Trimming left V 0 bases short and J 0 bases short, with 12 bases between. CDR1 is SGHRS, CDR2 YFSETQ, per germline. The length of the CDR3 is 16 residues. Written as DNA, the CDR3 is TGCGCCAGCAGCTTGGGGGGGGGCTCCTTGAACACTGAAGCTTTCTTT. It encodes CASSLGGGSLNTEAFF.

V gene TRBV4-3 combines with J gene TRBJ2-7, with 13 bases identical to TRBD2. Trimming removed 3 bases from V and 4 bases from J; junction bases left unmatched: 3. The CDR3 totals 15 residues. Germline V gene sequence: CDR1 LGHNA, CDR2 YSLEER. The CDR3: CASSQRLAGGYEQYF. The CDR3 coding sequence is TGCGCCAGCAGCCAGAGACTAGCGGGAGGTTACGAGCAGTACTTC.

The chain employs TRBV6-1 and TRBJ2-7; 8 nucleotides line up with TRBD1. The CDR3 spans 15 residues. Per the germline V gene, CDR1 is MNHNS and CDR2 is SASEGT. The ends lost 4 bases at V and 6 bases at J; junction bases unmatched: 11. The DNA for the CDR3 is TGTGCCAGCAGTGTCCTGGCAGGGGGCTCTCTCGAGCAGTACTTC. As protein: CASSVLAGGSLEQYF.

The chain carries TRBV19 and TRBJ1-1; 7 bases fit TRBD1. Germline assignment: CDR1 LNHDA and CDR2 SQIVND (reference sequence). The V and J ends lost 6 bases and 0 bases, in that order; junction bases with no gene match: 7. The CDR3 is made up of 15 amino acids. For the CDR3, the DNA is TGTGCCAGTAGCCTCCAGGGACAGTTGAACACTGAAGCTTTCTTT. Its translation is CASSLQGQLNTEAFF.

V and J are TRBV9 and TRBJ1-1; D remains ambiguous. The CDR3 consists of 14 residues. Trimming took off 0 bases at V and 1 base at J, with 7 bases between the two ends. In germline, CDR1 is SGDLS, CDR2 YYNGEE. The CDR3 region is CASSVVPGNTEAFF. The DNA for the CDR3 is TGTGCCAGCAGCGTAGTGCCAGGGAACACTGAAGCTTTCTTT.

The V and J genes are TRBV29-1 and TRBJ2-1; 10 bases map to TRBD2. The V segment lost 6 bases and the J segment 7 bases; nucleotides outside the gene matches: 9. This CDR3 region has 14 residues. The germline V gene encodes CDR1 SQVTM and CDR2 ANQGSEA. The CDR3 nucleotides are TGCAGCGTCTCCGGGACTAGCGAGAGGAATGAGCAGTTCTTC. Its translation: CSVSGTSERNEQFF.

The chain combines TRBV7-2 with TRBJ2-5; D might be TRBD2 (5 bases). The germline gives CDR1 SGHTA, CDR2 FQGNSA. The CDR3 consists of 14 residues. Trimming left V 5 bases short and J 4 bases short, with 14 bases between. In DNA form, the CDR3 reads TGTGCCAGCAGCGCTCCCCCGGCGGGAGAGACCCAGTACTTC. It codes for CASSAPPAGETQYF.

V gene TRBV9 combines with J gene TRBJ2-7; D perhaps matches TRBD1 (6 bases). V lost 3 bases to trimming and J lost 0 bases, with 13 bases between them. Germline CDR1 is SGDLS and CDR2 is YYNGEE. The length of the CDR3 is 15 residues. The CDR3 bases are TGTGCCAGCAGCGCCACTGGACAGAACTCCTACGAGCAGTACTTC. Translating it yields CASSATGQNSYEQYF.

This clone was detected once. The V gene is TRBV9, the J gene TRBJ2-1; D may be TRBD1 (6 bases). The CDR3 length is 16 residues. The germline gives CDR1 SGDLS, CDR2 YYNGEE. Trimming removed 3 bases from V and 2 bases from J, with 15 bases in between. The DNA for the CDR3 is TGTGCCAGCAGCGGGACTCAGGGGTCCCCCTACAATGAGCAGTTCTTC. It specifies CASSGTQGSPYNEQFF.

The chain is built from TRBV10-3 and TRBJ2-5, with D hard to call. Trimming stripped 2 bases from V and 6 bases from J, with 4 bases between. CDR1 is ENHRY and CDR2 is SYGVKD in the germline V gene. There are 11 residues in the CDR3. DNA of the CDR3: TGTGCCATCAGTGAGGCGAAGACCCAGTACTTC. Amino acids: CAISEAKTQYF.

The J gene is TRBJ1-6, the V gene TRBV18; D uncertain. Germline assignment: CDR1 KGHSH and CDR2 LQKENI. Deletions cut 4 bases from V and 5 bases from J, with 6 bases between. This CDR3 has 13 amino acids. CDR3 nucleotide sequence: TGTGCCAGCTCACTAAATGATAATTCACCCCTCCACTTT. It is translated as CASSLNDNSPLHF.

This rearrangement joins TRBV30 to TRBJ1-4; D remains ambiguous. Germline V gene sequence: CDR1 GTSNPN, CDR2 SVGIG (reference sequence). The CDR3 runs to 14 residues. The ends were cut back, 0 bases at V and 3 bases at J, with 8 bases in the middle. The CDR3 bases are TGTGCCTGGAGTGTACTATCGGCTAATGAAAAACTGTTTTTT. This sequence encodes CAWSVLSANEKLFF. Supplemented by reference TRBV30 and TRBJ1-4, the full variable domain reads SQTIHQWPATLVQPVGSPLSLECTVEGTSNPNLYWYRQAAGRGLQLLFYSVGIGQISSEVPQNLSASRPQDRQFILSSKKLLLSDSGFYLCAWSVLSANEKLFFGSGTQLSVL.

This clone was picked up a small number of times. This rearrangement joins TRBV7-2 to TRBJ1-2, with 8 bases matching TRBD1. V trimming: 0 bases; J trimming: 7 bases; junction bases outside the gene matches: 7. CDR3 length: 15 residues. CDR1 is SGHTA and CDR2 is FQGNSA in the germline V gene. The CDR3 sequence: CASSLAGQGAAGYTF. The CDR3 nucleotides are TGTGCCAGCAGCTTAGCCGGGCAGGGGGCGGCTGGCTACACCTTC.

CDR3 sequence (DNA): TGTGCCAGCAGGCGGAGTCGGGGGGGCCATAATGAAAAACTGTTTTTT. This encodes CASRRSRGGHNEKLFF. The rearrangement uses TRBV25-1 and TRBJ1-4; D perhaps matches TRBD1 (6 bases). The CDR3 extends over 16 amino acids. V was shortened by 6 bases and J by 4 bases, with 18 bases between the two germline ends. Germline loops: CDR1 MGHDK, CDR2 SYGVNS.

This chain uses TRBV2 with TRBJ1-2, with 9 bases identical to TRBD1. Germline V gene data show CDR1 as SNHLY and CDR2 as FYNNEI. This CDR3 is 13 amino acids long. With 8 bases clipped from V and 5 bases from J, the junction kept 6 bases outside the gene matches. The CDR3 region is CASRQGVSYGYTF. The DNA of the CDR3 is TGTGCCAGCCGACAGGGGGTTTCGTATGGCTACACCTTC.

The chain is built from TRBV27 and TRBJ1-1, with 10 bases matching TRBD1. Germline CDR1 MNHEY, CDR2 SMNVEV (reference sequence). Germline trimming cut 6 bases from V and 5 bases from J; bases unmatched to any gene: 6. The CDR3 spans 14 residues. The CDR3 loop reads CASRARTGGTEAFF. The CDR3 bases are TGTGCCAGCAGAGCCAGGACAGGGGGTACTGAAGCTTTCTTT.

The gene calls are TRBV4-2 and TRBJ2-1; 10 bases line up with TRBD2. The germline CDR1 and CDR2 sequences are LGHNA and YNFKEQ. V shed 0 bases and J 6 bases; nucleotides not matched to a gene: 8. CDR3 length: 17 residues. In nucleotides, the CDR3 is TGTGCCAGCAGCCAAGAATCGCTAGCGGGAGAAAGCAATGAGCAGTTCTTC. As protein: CASSQESLAGESNEQFF.

This chain connects TRBV11-2 to TRBJ1-2; D is unclear. Germline CDR1 is SGHAT and CDR2 is FQNNGV. This CDR3 has 13 amino acids. Deletions cut 3 bases from V and 6 bases from J, with 11 bases between. CDR3 nucleotides: TGTGCCAGCAGCTTCCTCTCCGGGGATGGCTACACCTTC. It yields the protein CASSFLSGDGYTF.

In DNA form, the CDR3 reads TGTGCCAGTAGTATTCGGTTTTTGGGGGGGGGCTACAATGAGCAGTTCTTC. It translates to CASSIRFLGGGYNEQFF. The rearrangement joins TRBV19 to TRBJ2-1; 7 positions match TRBD2. There are 17 residues in the CDR3. After removal of 3 bases from V and 3 bases from J, the junction contained 11 bases not matched to a gene. Germline V gene data show CDR1 as LNHDA and CDR2 as SQIVND (reference sequence).

The chain couples TRBV9 to TRBJ2-3; 11 nucleotides agree with TRBD2. Trimming removed 0 bases from V and 10 bases from J; junction bases left unmatched: 10. The germline V gene encodes CDR1 SGDLS and CDR2 YYNGEE. The CDR3 has 16 residues. Here the CDR3 DNA reads TGTGCCAGCAGCGTAGGGAGTAGCGGGAGGGCCCCATCGCAGTATTTT. It translates to CASSVGSSGRAPSQYF.